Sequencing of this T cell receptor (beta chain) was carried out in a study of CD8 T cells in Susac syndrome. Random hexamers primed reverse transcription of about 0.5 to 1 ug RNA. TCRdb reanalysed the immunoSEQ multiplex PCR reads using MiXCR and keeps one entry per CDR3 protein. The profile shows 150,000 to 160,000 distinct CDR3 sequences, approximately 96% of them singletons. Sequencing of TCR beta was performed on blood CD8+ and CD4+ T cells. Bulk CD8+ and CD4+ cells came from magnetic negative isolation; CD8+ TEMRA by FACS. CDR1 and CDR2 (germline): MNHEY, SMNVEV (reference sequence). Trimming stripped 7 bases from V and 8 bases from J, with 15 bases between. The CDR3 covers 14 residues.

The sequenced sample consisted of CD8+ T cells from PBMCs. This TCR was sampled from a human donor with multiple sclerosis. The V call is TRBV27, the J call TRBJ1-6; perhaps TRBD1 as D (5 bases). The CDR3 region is CASTFQGGDSPLHF. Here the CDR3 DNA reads TGTGCCAGCACCTTCCAGGGTGGTGATTCACCCCTCCACTTT.